This T cell receptor (beta chain) was identified during a study of T cell responses to AZD1222 COVID-19 vaccine. Turning to this clone: The antigen is not known. The junction and the germline gene differ at one end; a read error may be behind it.

Study-level results: CD4 TCRs covered the whole spike, strongest at regions 160-218 and 743-854. Only a handful of AZD1222 recipients were seropositive at baseline.

Only in-frame clones appear in the TCRdb table, and some are missing; sequencing was by immunoSEQ multiplex PCR. The data show 150,000 to 200,000 clones, 94% seen once. The TCR originated in an adult in good health. The starting material was peripheral blood, obtained on day 0 of AZD1222 vaccination.

The CDR3, as DNA: TGTGCCGGCAGTTACGGGCCGGGAGTCTCAGATACGCAGTATTTT. It is translated as CAGSYGPGVSDTQYF. The chain carries TRBV6-2 or TRBV6-3 and TRBJ2-3; possibly TRBD2 for D (6 bases). The CDR3 spans 15 residues. Germline CDR1 reads MNHEY; CDR2 reads SVGEGT.